This T cell receptor beta chain was sequenced for a study of shared clonotypes between healthy human individuals. The method was immunoSEQ multiplex PCR; TCRdb's version includes in-frame clones alone and lacks a portion of them. The data contain about 2 million clones, 90% to 95% of them singletons. Study observations and caveats: The study's rarefaction showed incomplete sorted-subset sequencing despite large depth. Exclusively blood specimens were collected; tissue repertoires likely differ.

This clone appeared a single time. The antigen is unknown. The donors were all Caucasian adults (living in Nashville, Tennessee). The V segment lost 1 base and the J segment 1 base; nucleotides outside the gene matches: 4. The germline gives CDR1 LNHDA, CDR2 SQIVND (reference sequence). The CDR3 has 15 amino acids. Sequencing was carried out using naive CD4+ T cells sorted from blood. The subset was: CD45RA+ positively selected. This chain joins TRBV19 and TRBJ2-7; TRBD2 matches 7 bases. This sequence was found in a man between 18 and 29 years old in good health. The DNA for the CDR3 is TGTGCCAGTAGTATAGGCGGGAGTCCTTCCTACGAGCAGTACTTC. It yields the protein CASSIGGSPSYEQYF.